This TCR beta chain was obtained from a study of T cell responses to AZD1222 COVID-19 vaccine. Findings of the study overall: Donors were mostly white British, more females; clonal diversity possibly underestimated. When two AZD1222 doses had been given, Spike-specific TCR breadth and depth rose.

About this clone: The antigen remains unidentified.

CDR3 length: 16 amino acids. The V gene end was trimmed by 6 bases and the J gene end by 4 bases; junction bases not matched to a gene: 5. The germline V gene has CDR1 WNHNN and CDR2 SYGVQD (reference sequence). Clones were sequenced by immunoSEQ multiplex PCR, and TCRdb holds only the in-frame ones, with some missing. Of just over 150,000 clones in the sample, about nine tenths are singletons; the top ten hold 1.5% to 2%. The chain carries TRBV10-1 and TRBJ2-2, with 13 bases aligning to TRBD2. This receptor was identified in an adult in good health. This specimen was peripheral blood, taken on day 0 of AZD1222 vaccination. CDR3 DNA sequence: TGCGCCAGCAGAGGGACTAGCGGGACGGGCACCGGGGAGCTGTTTTTT. Translated, it gives CASRGTSGTGTGELFF.